Following are 25 T cell receptor beta chains from one sample sequenced in a study of blood T cell repertoires in COVID-19. Generated by immunoSEQ multiplex PCR, the TCRdb table keeps only in-frame clones and is missing some. In the table there are 150,000 to 200,000 clones, over 75% of which are singletons. The sequencing input was PBMCs or T cells enriched from blood (not recorded which). These receptors originate from a man aged 40-49 years who had recovered from COVID-19.

This clone appeared a single time. The rearrangement joins TRBV28 to TRBJ2-7; TRBD2 matches at 8 bases. CDR1 is MDHEN and CDR2 is SYDVKM in the germline V gene. This CDR3 has 17 amino acids. After removal of 4 bases from V and 2 bases from J, the junction contained 13 bases not matched to a gene. The DNA of the CDR3 is TGTGCCAGCAGTTCCCCGTTACCGGGACTAGATACCTACGAGCAGTACTTC. Its protein product is CASSSPLPGLDTYEQYF.

The V and J genes are TRBV5-6 and TRBJ1-5; D not resolved. CDR3 length: 14 amino acids. Germline assignment: CDR1 SGHDT and CDR2 YYEEEE. V was pared by 0 bases and J by 11 bases, with 15 bases between. CDR3 sequence (DNA): TGTGCCAGCAGCTTGGGGGCCGGAATCAAGTCCCAGCATTTT. Amino acids: CASSLGAGIKSQHF.

This clone occurred a few times. The rearrangement uses TRBV6-5 and TRBJ2-7; D is perhaps TRBD2 (5 bases). This CDR3 has 13 amino acids. Deletions cut 8 bases from V and 3 bases from J, with 14 bases between. Germline V gene data show CDR1 as MNHEY and CDR2 as SVGAGI. CDR3 sequence: CASSPRGYYEQYV. CDR3 DNA sequence: TGTGCCAGCTCCCCCCGAGGGTACTACGAGCAGTACGTC.

The genes are TRBV5-5 and TRBJ1-5; D is undetermined. The CDR3 contains 13 residues. With 4 bases removed from V and 4 bases from J, the gap between germline ends came to 9 bases. Looked up from germline, CDR1 is SGHKS and CDR2 is YYEKEE (reference sequence). The CDR3 sequence: CASSQMINQPQHF. Written as DNA, the CDR3 is TGTGCCAGCAGCCAGATGATTAATCAGCCCCAGCATTTT.

The J gene is TRBJ1-1, the V gene TRBV5-1, with 7 bases aligning to TRBD1. The CDR3 has 15 amino acids. Losses at the gene ends were 5 bases for V and 6 bases for J; bases not matched to a gene: 13. Germline loops: CDR1 SGHRS, CDR2 YFSETQ. The chain's CDR3 is CASSSQGVRISEAFF. The CDR3 DNA is TGCGCCAGCAGTTCCCAGGGGGTGCGGATCTCTGAAGCTTTCTTT.

The chain links TRBV10-3 to TRBJ2-1, with 11 bases that match TRBD2. The CDR3 covers 18 residues. The V gene end was trimmed by 2 bases and the J gene end by 2 bases; junction bases not matched to a gene: 8. CDR1 and CDR2 from the germline V gene are ENHRY and SYGVKD. The CDR3 nucleotides read TGTGCCATCAGTGAGCCCCGGGGTAGCGGGGGGGCCTACAATGAGCAGTTCTTC. Residues: CAISEPRGSGGAYNEQFF.

The V and J genes are TRBV19 and TRBJ1-1; possible D gene TRBD1, 5 bases. Germline CDR1 is LNHDA and CDR2 is SQIVND (reference sequence). This CDR3 region has 15 residues. Trimming pared 1 base from V and 0 bases from J, leaving 9 bases between. This CDR3 is CASSIVPGMNTEAFF. The DNA for the CDR3 is TGTGCCAGTAGTATAGTTCCAGGGATGAACACTGAAGCTTTCTTT.

The CDR3 DNA follows: TGTGCCAGCAGTGAACAAGGTGTAGGGGCCAAGAAGAAGTTCTTC. Protein sequence: CASSEQGVGAKKKFF. This chain links TRBV6-1 with TRBJ2-1; the D gene is possibly TRBD1 (5 bases). CDR1 MNHNS and CDR2 SASEGT come from the germline V gene. The CDR3 is made up of 15 amino acids. The V end was cut by 2 bases, the J end by 14 bases, with 22 bases between.

This sequence joins TRBV4-1 and TRBJ2-3, with TRBD2 matching over 9 bases. Germline trimming cut 6 bases from V and 1 base from J; bases unmatched to any gene: 8. Germline CDR1 reads MGHRA; CDR2 reads YSYEKL. The CDR3 runs to 16 residues. The CDR3 spells CASRDRAGGGTDTQYF. For the CDR3, the DNA is TGCGCCAGCAGGGACCGAGCGGGGGGAGGCACAGATACGCAGTATTTT.

In this sample, this clone turned up once. V gene TRBV7-3 combines with J gene TRBJ2-3; D is perhaps TRBD1 (5 bases). The CDR3 sequence is 15 residues long. V dropped 2 bases and J dropped 1 base, with 10 bases sitting between them. The germline V gene encodes CDR1 SGHTA and CDR2 FQGTGA. CDR3 loop: CASSLQGRGTDTQYF. The CDR3 DNA is TGTGCCAGCAGCTTACAGGGAAGGGGCACAGATACGCAGTATTTT.

This sequence joins TRBV19 and TRBJ2-1; D is unclear. V was pared by 5 bases and J by 4 bases, with 6 bases between. The CDR3 length is 12 residues. Germline loops: CDR1 LNHDA, CDR2 SQIVND (reference sequence). CDR3 loop: CASSPPYNEQFF. In nucleotides, the CDR3 is TGTGCCAGTAGTCCCCCTTACAATGAGCAGTTCTTC.

The V call is TRBV6-5, the J call TRBJ2-1; D is uncertain. The V and J ends lost 0 bases and 6 bases respectively, with 9 bases between them. Germline V gene lookup returns CDR1 MNHEY and CDR2 SVGAGI. The CDR3 length is 14 residues. DNA for the CDR3: TGTGCCAGCAGTTACTCGAGTCTACCCAATGAGCAGTTCTTC. Its protein is CASSYSSLPNEQFF.

The chain combines TRBV10-2 with TRBJ2-3, with a possible D match to TRBD1 (6 bases). Germline assignment: CDR1 WSHSY and CDR2 SAAADI. V dropped 4 bases and J dropped 0 bases, with 14 bases sitting between them. This CDR3 is built from 16 residues. This CDR3 reads CASSAPPDRSTDTQYF. The CDR3 bases are TGCGCCAGCAGTGCCCCCCCCGACAGGAGCACAGATACGCAGTATTTT.

V is TRBV6-5 and J is TRBJ2-5; 7 bases line up with TRBD1. J lost 3 bases, V lost 6 bases, and 10 bases had no gene match. Germline values: CDR1 MNHEY, CDR2 SVGAGI. CDR3 length: 15 residues. As DNA, the CDR3 is TGTGCCAGCAGCCGGACAGGCCAAACAAAAGAGACCCAGTACTTC. Translating gives CASSRTGQTKETQYF.

This chain links TRBV6-5 with TRBJ1-1; weak D call: TRBD1 (6 bases). Between the trimmed V and J ends, which lost 6 bases and 7 bases, there was a span of 18 bases. CDR1 is MNHEY and CDR2 is SVGAGI in the germline V gene. This CDR3 is built from 14 residues. CDR3 amino acids: CASRSRQEVFEAFF. The CDR3 DNA reads TGTGCCAGCAGATCAAGACAGGAAGTGTTTGAAGCTTTCTTT.

This clone was seen only once. The V and J genes are TRBV5-1 and TRBJ1-2, with 7 bases fitting TRBD1. The junction had 9 bases not matched to a gene; V was cut back by 9 bases and J by 4 bases. Germline V gives CDR1 SGHRS, CDR2 YFSETQ. The CDR3 consists of 13 residues. CDR3 DNA sequence: TGCGCCACCAATCAGGGGGAAGGCTATGGCTACACCTTC. This translates into CATNQGEGYGYTF.

The chain combines TRBV5-6 with TRBJ2-1; possible D gene TRBD1, 6 bases. Trimming left V 4 bases short and J 12 bases short, with 17 bases between. From germline, CDR1 is SGHDT and CDR2 YYEEEE. The CDR3 totals 13 residues. CDR3 sequence reads: CASSLGPQGGQFF. The CDR3 nucleotides read TGTGCCAGCAGCCTGGGACCCCAAGGGGGGCAGTTCTTC.

This clone was recorded once. This rearrangement joins TRBV7-8 to TRBJ2-1; tentative D call: TRBD2 (6 bases). The CDR3 contains 13 residues. Deletions cut 1 base from V and 10 bases from J, with 11 bases between. Germline-derived CDR1 and CDR2 are SGHVS and FQNEAQ. CDR3 DNA: TGTGCCAGCAGCTTAGACGCGGGGCGCGAGCAGTTCTTC. It codes for CASSLDAGREQFF. Combining the CDR3 with reference TRBV7-8 and TRBJ2-1 gives the whole variable domain GAGVSQSPRYKVAKRGQDVALRCDPISGHVSLFWYQQALGQGPEFLTYFQNEAQLDKSGLPSDRFFAERPEGSVSTLKIQRTQQEDSAVYLCASSLDAGREQFFGPGTRLTVL.

The rearrangement links TRBV28 to TRBJ1-2, with D unresolved. This CDR3 is built from 12 residues. The germline CDR1 and CDR2 sequences are MDHEN and SYDVKM. With 5 bases removed from V and 0 bases from J, the gap between germline ends came to 4 bases. CDR3 protein: CASSPSNYGYTF. The CDR3 DNA is TGTGCCAGCAGTCCCTCTAACTATGGCTACACCTTC.

The chain employs TRBV27 and TRBJ1-4, with a tentative D call TRBD1 (5 bases). The germline V gene encodes CDR1 MNHEY and CDR2 SMNVEV (reference sequence). The CDR3 spans 15 residues. V was trimmed by 3 bases and J by 3 bases, leaving 11 bases between them. CDR3 region: CASSLLGEANEKLFF. The DNA of the CDR3 is TGTGCCAGCAGTTTGTTGGGGGAGGCTAATGAAAAACTGTTTTTT.

This chain joins TRBV9 and TRBJ2-2, with D uncertain. This CDR3 is 12 amino acids long. CDR1 is SGDLS, CDR2 YYNGEE, per germline. Trimming left V 2 bases short and J 6 bases short, with 5 bases between. The CDR3 sequence: CASSVTAGELFF. The CDR3 DNA reads as TGTGCCAGCAGCGTCACGGCCGGGGAGCTGTTTTTT.

The rearrangement uses TRBV3-1 (or the pseudogene TRBV3-2) and TRBJ2-2; D gene ambiguous. The V and J ends lost 4 bases and 6 bases respectively, with 6 bases between them. This CDR3 is built from 12 residues. The germline gives CDR1 LGHDT, CDR2 YNNKEL (reference sequence). The CDR3 DNA sequence: TGTGCCAGCAGCCTGGGCCCCGGGGAGCTGTTTTTT. Translating it yields CASSLGPGELFF.

The chain couples TRBV5-5 to TRBJ2-1; 7 nucleotides align to TRBD1. Trimming at V came to 5 bases and at J to 9 bases, leaving 11 bases not matched to a gene. The CDR3 length is 14 residues. Germline CDR1 and CDR2: SGHKS and YYEKEE (reference sequence). CDR3 coding DNA: TGTGCCAGCAGTGGGACAGTGGGGTTTGGTGAGCAGTTCTTC. The encoded protein is CASSGTVGFGEQFF. The full variable domain, its missing parts supplied by reference TRBV5-5 and TRBJ2-1, is DAGVTQSPTHLIKTRGQQVTLRCSPISGHKSVSWYQQVLGQGPQFIFQYYEKEERGRGNFPDRFSARQFPNYSSELNVNALLLGDSALYLCASSGTVGFGEQFFGPGTRLTVL.

The CDR3 sequence is CASSISPFSYEQYF. Written as DNA, the CDR3 is TGTGCCAGTAGTATTAGTCCTTTCTCCTACGAGCAGTACTTC. This chain links TRBV19 with TRBJ2-7; D is ambiguous. Trimming pared 3 bases from V and 0 bases from J, leaving 9 bases between. CDR3 size: 14 residues. CDR1 is LNHDA, CDR2 SQIVND, per germline (reference sequence).

About this clone itself: Germline is not matched at one junction end, which may reflect a read error. The rearrangement links TRBV5-1 to TRBJ1-1; D call uncertain. Per the germline V gene, CDR1 is SGHRS and CDR2 is YFSETQ. The CDR3 extends over 14 amino acids. CDR3: CASSGSRPNSEAFF. DNA of the CDR3: TGCGCCAGCAGCGGGTCACGACCCAACAGTGAAGCTTTCTTT.